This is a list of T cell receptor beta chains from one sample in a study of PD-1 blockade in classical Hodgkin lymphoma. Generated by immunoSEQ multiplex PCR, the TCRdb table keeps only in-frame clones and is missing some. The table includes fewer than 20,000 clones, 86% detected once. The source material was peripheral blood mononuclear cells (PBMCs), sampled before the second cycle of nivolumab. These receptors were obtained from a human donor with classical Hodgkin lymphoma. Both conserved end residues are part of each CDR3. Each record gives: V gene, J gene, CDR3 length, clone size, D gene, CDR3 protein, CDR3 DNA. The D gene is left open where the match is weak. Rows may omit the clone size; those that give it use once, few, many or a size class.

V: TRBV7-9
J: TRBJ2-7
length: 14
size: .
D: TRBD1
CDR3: CASSFGQASYEQYF
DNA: TGTGCCAGCAGCTTTGGACAGGCTTCCTACGAGCAGTACTTC

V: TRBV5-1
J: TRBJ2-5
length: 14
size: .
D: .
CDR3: CASSLAGIQETQYF
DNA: TGCGCCAGCAGCTTGGCCGGAATCCAAGAGACCCAGTACTTC

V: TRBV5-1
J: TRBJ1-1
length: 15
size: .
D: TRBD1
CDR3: CASSNPGQGGTEAFF
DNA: TGCGCCAGCAGCAACCCGGGACAGGGGGGCACTGAAGCTTTCTTT

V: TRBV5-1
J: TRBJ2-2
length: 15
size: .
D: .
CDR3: CASSQGGGDTGELFF
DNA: TGCGCCAGCAGCCAAGGAGGGGGTGACACCGGGGAGCTGTTTTTT

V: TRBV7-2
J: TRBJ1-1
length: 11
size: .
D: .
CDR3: CASLNAGRAFF
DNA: TGTGCCAGCCTCAACGCGGGGCGGGCTTTCTTT

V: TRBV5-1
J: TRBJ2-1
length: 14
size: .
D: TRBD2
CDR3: CASSSGLAGGEQFF
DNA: TGCGCCAGCAGCTCTGGACTAGCGGGGGGAGAGCAGTTCTTC

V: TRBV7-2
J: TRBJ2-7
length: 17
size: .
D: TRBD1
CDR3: CASSLGQGAWNFYEQYF
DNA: TGTGCCAGCAGCTTGGGACAGGGGGCTTGGAACTTCTACGAGCAGTACTTC

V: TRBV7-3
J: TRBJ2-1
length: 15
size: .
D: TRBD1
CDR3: CASSLTGGQGIEQFF
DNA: TGTGCCAGCAGCTTAACGGGAGGACAGGGGATTGAGCAGTTCTTC

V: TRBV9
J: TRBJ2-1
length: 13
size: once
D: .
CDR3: CASSANINNEQFF
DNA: TGTGCCAGCAGCGCGAACATAAACAATGAGCAGTTCTTC

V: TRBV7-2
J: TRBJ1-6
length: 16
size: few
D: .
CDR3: CASSLTSGSGNSPLHF
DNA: TGTGCCAGCAGCTTAACTTCGGGGTCTGGCAATTCACCCCTCCACTTT

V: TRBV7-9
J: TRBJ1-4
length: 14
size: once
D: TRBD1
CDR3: CASSSDRGDEKLFF
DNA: TGTGCCAGCAGCTCGGACAGGGGTGATGAAAAACTGTTTTTT

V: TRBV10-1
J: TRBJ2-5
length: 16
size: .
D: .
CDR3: CASSDEAGITKETQYF
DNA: TGCGCCAGCAGTGATGAAGCGGGCATTACTAAAGAGACCCAGTACTTC

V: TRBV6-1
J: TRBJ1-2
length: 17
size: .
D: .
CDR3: CASSASLETSGSGGYTF
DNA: TGTGCCAGCAGTGCCTCCCTTGAAACGTCAGGCTCGGGTGGCTACACCTTC

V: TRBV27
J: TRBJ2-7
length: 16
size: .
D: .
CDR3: CASSLSGGHSSYEQYF
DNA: TGTGCCAGCAGTTTATCCGGGGGCCATAGCTCCTACGAGCAGTACTTC

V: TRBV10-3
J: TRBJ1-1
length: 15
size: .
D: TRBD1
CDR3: CAIKGGGGENTEAFF
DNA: TGTGCCATCAAGGGCGGAGGGGGCGAGAACACTGAAGCTTTCTTT

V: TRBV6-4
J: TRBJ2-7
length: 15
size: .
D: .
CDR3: CASEGTRTSHHEQYF
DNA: TGTGCCAGCGAAGGGACACGGACAAGCCACCACGAGCAGTACTTC

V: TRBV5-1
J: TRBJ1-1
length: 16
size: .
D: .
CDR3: CASSLLGFGVNTEAFF
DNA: TGCGCCAGCAGCTTGCTGGGGTTTGGGGTGAACACTGAAGCTTTCTTT

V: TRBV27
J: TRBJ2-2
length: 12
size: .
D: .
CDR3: CASSWTVGELFF
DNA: TGTGCCAGCAGCTGGACGGTCGGGGAGCTGTTTTTT

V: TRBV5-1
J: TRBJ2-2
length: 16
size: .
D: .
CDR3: CASSLGGARNTGELFF
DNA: TGCGCCAGCAGCTTAGGAGGGGCCAGGAACACCGGGGAGCTGTTTTTT

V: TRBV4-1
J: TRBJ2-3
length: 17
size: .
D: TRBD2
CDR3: CASSSAVAGGPTDTQYF
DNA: TGCGCCAGCAGCTCCGCCGTAGCGGGGGGACCCACAGATACGCAGTATTTT

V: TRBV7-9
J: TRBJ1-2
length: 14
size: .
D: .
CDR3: CASSSELASYGYTF
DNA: TGTGCCAGCAGCTCGGAACTTGCGTCCTATGGCTACACCTTC

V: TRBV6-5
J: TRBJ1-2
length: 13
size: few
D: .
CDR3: CASQGNSGYGYTF
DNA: TGTGCCAGCCAAGGGAACAGTGGCTATGGCTACACCTTC

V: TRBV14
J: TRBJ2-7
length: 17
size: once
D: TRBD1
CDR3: CASSQDFQGARPYEQYF
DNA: TGTGCCAGCAGCCAAGACTTTCAGGGGGCCAGACCCTACGAGCAGTACTTC

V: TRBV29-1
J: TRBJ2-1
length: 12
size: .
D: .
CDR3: CSVGWGAGEQFF
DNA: TGCAGCGTTGGTTGGGGAGCGGGTGAGCAGTTCTTC

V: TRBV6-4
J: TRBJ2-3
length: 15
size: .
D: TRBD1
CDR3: CASSEMTGGIDTQYF
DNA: TGTGCCAGCAGTGAGATGACAGGGGGTATAGATACGCAGTATTTT

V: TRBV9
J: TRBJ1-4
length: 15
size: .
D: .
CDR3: CASSVAQGSNEKLFF
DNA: TGTGCCAGCAGCGTAGCGCAGGGTTCTAATGAAAAACTGTTTTTT

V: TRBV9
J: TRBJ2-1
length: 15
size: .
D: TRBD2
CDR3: CASSVEALAGANLFF
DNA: TGTGCCAGCAGCGTAGAGGCGTTAGCGGGGGCAAATTTGTTCTTC

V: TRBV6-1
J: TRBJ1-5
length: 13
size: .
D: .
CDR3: CASRQGGNQPQHF
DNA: TGTGCCAGCAGGCAGGGAGGGAATCAGCCCCAGCATTTT

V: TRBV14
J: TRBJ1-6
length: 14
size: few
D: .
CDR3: CASSHFSGGGPLHF
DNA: TGTGCCAGCAGCCACTTCTCTGGGGGGGGACCCCTCCACTTT

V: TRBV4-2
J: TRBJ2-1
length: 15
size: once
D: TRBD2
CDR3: CASSPGLADYNEQFF
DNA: TGTGCCAGCAGCCCTGGACTAGCGGACTACAATGAGCAGTTCTTC

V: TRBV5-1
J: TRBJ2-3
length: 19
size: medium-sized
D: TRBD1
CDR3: CASNPDRWRVSPSTDTQYF
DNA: TGCGCCAGTAACCCGGACAGGTGGCGAGTTAGTCCTAGCACAGATACGCAGTATTTT

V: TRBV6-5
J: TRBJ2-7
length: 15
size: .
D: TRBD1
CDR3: CASRETGGGTYEQYF
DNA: TGTGCCAGCAGAGAGACAGGGGGGGGCACGTACGAGCAGTACTTC

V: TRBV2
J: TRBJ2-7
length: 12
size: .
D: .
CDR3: CASRQGPYEQYF
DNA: TGTGCCAGCAGACAGGGCCCCTACGAGCAGTACTTC

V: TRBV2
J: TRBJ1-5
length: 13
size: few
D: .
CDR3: CASEGGGGQPQHF
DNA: TGTGCCAGCGAGGGGGGGGGCGGTCAGCCCCAGCATTTT

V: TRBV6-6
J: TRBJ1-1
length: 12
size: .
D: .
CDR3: CASSSDMGVAFF
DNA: TGTGCCAGCAGCTCCGACATGGGGGTTGCTTTCTTT

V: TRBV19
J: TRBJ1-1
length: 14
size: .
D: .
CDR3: CASTFSLGGTEAFF
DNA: TGTGCCAGTACCTTCAGCTTGGGGGGCACTGAAGCTTTCTTT

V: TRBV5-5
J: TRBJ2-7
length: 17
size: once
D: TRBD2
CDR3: CASSGSGTSGGSYEQYF
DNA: TGTGCCAGCAGCGGGTCCGGGACTAGCGGGGGTTCCTACGAGCAGTACTTC

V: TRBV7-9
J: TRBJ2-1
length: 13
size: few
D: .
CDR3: CASSLEGIREQFF
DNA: TGTGCCAGCAGCTTAGAGGGCATCCGTGAGCAGTTCTTC

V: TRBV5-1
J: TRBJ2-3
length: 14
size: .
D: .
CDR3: CASSYGQSTDTQYF
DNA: TGCGCCAGCAGTTATGGACAGTCCACAGATACGCAGTATTTT

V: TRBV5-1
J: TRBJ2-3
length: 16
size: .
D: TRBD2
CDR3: CASSLPLASELDTQYF
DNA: TGCGCCAGCAGCTTGCCACTAGCGTCGGAGTTGGATACGCAGTATTTT

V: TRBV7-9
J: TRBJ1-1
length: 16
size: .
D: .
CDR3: CASSLKIRDGNTEAFF
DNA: TGTGCCAGCAGCTTAAAGATACGGGACGGCAACACTGAAGCTTTCTTT

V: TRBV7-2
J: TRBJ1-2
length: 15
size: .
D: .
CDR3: CASSFVGANLYGYTF
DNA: TGTGCCAGCAGCTTCGTAGGGGCCAATCTATATGGCTACACCTTC

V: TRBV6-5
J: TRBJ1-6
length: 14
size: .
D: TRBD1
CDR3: CASSAGTGPSPLHF
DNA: TGTGCCAGCAGCGCCGGGACAGGGCCTTCACCCCTCCACTTT

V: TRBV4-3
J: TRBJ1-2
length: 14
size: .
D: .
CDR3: CASSQDRGGWGYTF
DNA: TGCGCCAGCAGCCAAGATCGGGGGGGCTGGGGCTACACCTTC

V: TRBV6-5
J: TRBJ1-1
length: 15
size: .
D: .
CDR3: CASTPMGRLNTEAFF
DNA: TGTGCCAGCACTCCGATGGGACGGCTGAACACTGAAGCTTTCTTT

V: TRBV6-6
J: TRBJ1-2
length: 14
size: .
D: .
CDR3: CASSSRHTYYGYTF
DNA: TGTGCCAGCAGTTCCCGTCACACATACTATGGCTACACCTTC

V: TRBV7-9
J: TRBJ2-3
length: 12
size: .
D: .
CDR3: CASSLSTDTQYF
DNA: TGTGCCAGCAGCCTAAGCACAGATACGCAGTATTTT

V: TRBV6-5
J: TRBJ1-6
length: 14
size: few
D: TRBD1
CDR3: CASSPPGGDSPLHF
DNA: TGTGCCAGCAGCCCACCAGGGGGCGATTCACCCCTCCACTTT